Shown below are 13 T cell receptor beta chains from a single sample sequenced in a study of cytomegalovirus exposure and HLA in healthy donors. PCR involved 60 Vbeta and 13 Jbeta primers. The repertoire was sequenced with immunoSEQ multiplex PCR; TCRdb's copy has only in-frame clones and lacks some. The sample yields 150,000 to 200,000 clones, almost 85% seen once. Sequencing input: PBMCs. These receptor sequences come from a girl aged 5-17 years in good health and CMV-seropositive.

The rearrangement uses TRBV19 and TRBJ1-2; D is possibly TRBD1 (6 bases). CDR1 is LNHDA, CDR2 SQIVND, per germline (reference sequence). V lost 7 bases to trimming and J lost 2 bases, with 17 bases between them. The CDR3 is 15 amino acids. CDR3 in amino acids: CASTSTGGQNYGYTF. In nucleotides, the CDR3 is TGTGCCAGTACCTCAACCGGGGGGCAGAACTATGGCTACACCTTC.

This chain uses TRBV4-1 with TRBJ1-2; 8 bases match TRBD1. The CDR3 is made up of 15 amino acids. Germline V lookup: CDR1 MGHRA, CDR2 YSYEKL. Trimming removed 3 bases from V and 7 bases from J; junction bases left unmatched: 10. CDR3 nucleotide sequence: TGCGCCAGCAGCCACCTCGTGGGACAGGCGCTTGGCTACACCTTC. Translating it yields CASSHLVGQALGYTF.

This clone was found many times. This rearrangement joins TRBV7-2 to TRBJ2-7, with 7 bases that match TRBD2. Germline CDR1 is SGHTA and CDR2 is FQGNSA. Losses at the gene ends were 2 bases for V and 2 bases for J; bases not matched to a gene: 6. The length of the CDR3 is 15 residues. DNA of the CDR3: TGTGCCAGCAGCTTAAGGCGGGGGTCTCCCTACGAGCAGTACTTC. Translation gives CASSLRRGSPYEQYF.

V gene TRBV4-1 combines with J gene TRBJ2-5; a possible D gene is TRBD2 (7 bases). Between the trimmed V and J ends, which lost 1 base and 2 bases, there was a span of 14 bases. Germline CDR1 and CDR2: MGHRA and YSYEKL. The CDR3 is 16 amino acids. Here the CDR3 DNA reads TGCGCCAGCAGCCAAGGTGGGGGGCGGGGGCAAGAGACCCAGTACTTC. Encoded protein: CASSQGGGRGQETQYF.

The chain employs TRBV5-6 and TRBJ1-2; a weak D match, TRBD1 (5 bases). The germline CDR1 and CDR2 sequences are SGHDT and YYEEEE. The CDR3 length is 15 residues. V lost 0 bases and J lost 6, with 15 bases in between. CDR3 sequence (DNA): TGTGCCAGCAGCTTGGGTACGGGACTCTTGGATGGCTACACCTTC. Amino acid sequence: CASSLGTGLLDGYTF.

This chain uses TRBV5-4 with TRBJ1-1, with D perhaps TRBD1 (5 bases). CDR3 length: 13 amino acids. V was pared by 1 base and J by 8 bases, with 12 bases between. Germline V lookup: CDR1 SGHNT, CDR2 YYREEE (reference sequence). The CDR3 sequence is CASSLSQGIEAFF. Here the CDR3 DNA reads TGTGCCAGCAGCTTGAGTCAGGGCATCGAAGCTTTCTTT.

The gene calls are TRBV11-3 and TRBJ2-1; TRBD2 matches 11 bases. From germline, CDR1 is SGHNT and CDR2 YENEEA. J was trimmed by 4 bases and V by 5 bases; bases with no gene match: 7. The CDR3 covers 16 residues. The CDR3 region has the DNA TGTGCCAGCAGCCTAAGACTAGCGGGGCCATACAATGAGCAGTTCTTC. Protein: CASSLRLAGPYNEQFF.

V usage is TRBV5-6 and J usage is TRBJ1-3; TRBD1 agrees at 8 bases. This CDR3 comprises 15 residues. V shed 5 bases, J shed 0 bases, and the junction held 4 bases outside the gene matches. Germline V gene sequence: CDR1 SGHDT, CDR2 YYEEEE. The CDR3 sequence: CASSTGTGSGNTIYF. The CDR3 coding sequence is TGTGCCAGCAGTACCGGGACAGGCTCTGGAAACACCATATATTTT.

In this sample, this clone turned up a few times. This rearrangement joins TRBV11-2 to TRBJ2-3; D is unclear. CDR3 size: 15 residues. The germline V gene has CDR1 SGHAT and CDR2 FQNNGV. V lost 3 bases and J lost 0, with 10 bases in between. CDR3 nucleotides: TGTGCCAGCAGCTTTTCTTTCTCTAGCACAGATACGCAGTATTTT. Amino acid sequence: CASSFSFSSTDTQYF.

The V gene is TRBV7-3, the J gene TRBJ2-1; 7 nucleotides line up with TRBD2. CDR3 length equals 14 residues. Germline trimming cut 3 bases from V and 6 bases from J; bases unmatched to any gene: 5. Germline loops: CDR1 SGHTA, CDR2 FQGTGA. This CDR3 reads CASSFRDYGNEQFF. The CDR3 region has the DNA TGTGCCAGCAGCTTCCGGGACTACGGCAATGAGCAGTTCTTC.

J is TRBJ2-5 and V is TRBV7-2; 9 positions match TRBD1. V lost 5 bases and J lost 2; bases outside the gene matches: 3. This CDR3 contains 14 residues. CDR1 is SGHTA and CDR2 is FQGNSA in the germline V gene. CDR3 DNA: TGTGCCAGCAGCATGGACAGGGGTCAAGAGACCCAGTACTTC. Translating it yields CASSMDRGQETQYF.

V is TRBV19 and J is TRBJ1-1, with 7 bases that match TRBD1. V shed 6 bases and J 0 bases; nucleotides not matched to a gene: 7. Germline V gene sequence: CDR1 LNHDA, CDR2 SQIVND (reference sequence). There are 15 residues in the CDR3. The CDR3 coding sequence is TGTGCCAGTAGCCCGGGGGACAGTTTGAACACTGAAGCTTTCTTT. Amino acid sequence: CASSPGDSLNTEAFF.

The chain has TRBV27 and TRBJ2-3, with 7 nucleotides matching TRBD2. CDR3 length equals 14 residues. Germline trimming cut 7 bases from V and 1 base from J; bases unmatched to any gene: 5. Germline loops: CDR1 MNHEY, CDR2 SMNVEV (reference sequence). Written as DNA, the CDR3 is TGTGCCAGCACCCAAGCGGGGCGCACAGATACGCAGTATTTT. The encoded protein is CASTQAGRTDTQYF.